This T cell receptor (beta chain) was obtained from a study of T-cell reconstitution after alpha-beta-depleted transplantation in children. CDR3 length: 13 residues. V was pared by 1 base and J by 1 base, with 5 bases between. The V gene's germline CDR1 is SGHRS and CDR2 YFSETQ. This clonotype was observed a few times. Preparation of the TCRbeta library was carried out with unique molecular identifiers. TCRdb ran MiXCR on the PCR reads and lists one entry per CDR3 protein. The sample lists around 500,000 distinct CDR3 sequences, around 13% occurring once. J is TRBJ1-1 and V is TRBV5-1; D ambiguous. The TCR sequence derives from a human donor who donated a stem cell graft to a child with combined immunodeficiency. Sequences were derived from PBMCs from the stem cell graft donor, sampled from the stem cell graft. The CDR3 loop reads CASSLTKNTEAFF. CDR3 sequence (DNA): TGCGCCAGCAGCTTGACGAAGAACACTGAAGCTTTCTTT.